A selection of T cell receptor beta chains follows, all from one sample in a study of T cell changes during pregnancy in multiple sclerosis. Assay: immunoSEQ multiplex PCR; the TCRdb copy retains only in-frame clones and omits some. Of approximately 30,000 clones detected, about nine tenths appear once; the ten largest clones hold approximately 0.55%. The starting material was CD4+ T cells from peripheral blood mononuclear cells, obtained in the first trimester of pregnancy. The receptors here all came from a female donor in good health, enrolled as a control in a pregnancy study. CDR3s leave out the opening cysteine and the closing phenylalanine or tryptophan. D genes are given only for firm matches.

>NA|TRBV19
ASSIDEGANTGELF
>TRBD1|TRBV19
ASSTGTGRIITGELF
>NA|TRBV7-3
ASSLISGFNTGELF
>NA|TRBV14
ASSQQGWGTYEQY
>NA|TRBV21-1
ASSKYQGPGREETQY
>NA|TRBV7-9
ASSSETQY
>NA|TRBV19
ASSREGASLPGYGYT
>NA|TRBV6-6
ASSDSRNEQF
>NA|TRBV5-4
ASSRGSTVNEQF
>NA|TRBV21-1
ASTGLYTGELF
>NA|TRBV9
ASSSPSPSDTQY
>NA|TRBV2
ASSGLGRGGGYT
>NA|TRBV6-5
ASGRGAKQF
>TRBD1|TRBV27
ASSSRTGAYEQY
>TRBD1|TRBV6-4
ASSDGDSNEQF
>NA|TRBV27
ASSFGHPGQPQH
>TRBD1|TRBV28
ASSFRDRHYGYT
>TRBD1|TRBV10-1
ASSPDRGQGYT
>NA|TRBV4-3
ASSQEAGSTVMNTEAF
>NA|TRBV7-3
ASSRGTSNTGELF
>NA|TRBV6-5
ASSYRTRDTEAF
>NA|TRBV7-2
ASSSFPVNTIY
>NA|TRBV5-6
ASSLDALWSSYNEQF
>TRBD1|TRBV5-1
ASSPGTGGYEQY
>TRBD1|TRBV4-2
ASSQVVDRVTDTQY
>TRBD1|TRBV10-3
AISESSTGVTEAF
>TRBD1|TRBV7-9
ASSLDRGWDGYT
>TRBD2|TRBV7-8
ASSLVGGAYEQY
>NA|TRBV5-1
ASSLDGGQGSYEQY
>NA|TRBV13
ATSREEGVYGYT
>TRBD2|TRBV14
ASSPGTSGGITDTQY
>TRBD2|TRBV7-2
ASSYGTSGRRKGDTQY
>NA|TRBV28
ASSPKKSGLDLNYGYT
>TRBD1|TRBV6-5
ASSYASQGAGYGYT
>NA|TRBV19
ATRQAMGPQH
>NA|TRBV11-2
ASSIEAPRVGNGYT
>NA|TRBV7-7
ASSRLVKSNEQF
>TRBD2|TRBV7-2
ASSNVLAGGGETQY
>NA|TRBV6-1
ASSERPRLPETQY
>NA|TRBV2
ASSGTNYGYT
>NA|TRBV19
ASAVGGEGYNEQF